The clone carrying this T cell receptor (beta chain) was found once. Other DNA sequences within the sample encode an identical CDR3. This record belongs to a study of blood T cell repertoires in COVID-19. The wider study: The study drew acute and convalescent COVID-19 samples from the United States, Italy and Spain. PBMCs, B-cell-depleted T cells, or T cells were the source of the cDNA or gDNA that made up the material.

Study processing details: Estimation of nucleated cell counts was performed using reference gene primer amplification. Data came from immunoSEQ multiplex PCR; TCRdb stores just in-frame clones and leaves some out. V, J and clone size were drawn from that table, and D and trimming were deduced from the DNA. The data show fewer than 200,000 clones, 74% seen once. What was sequenced was peripheral blood. The sequence came from a woman aged 80 or over with acute or convalescent COVID-19.

The CDR3 coding sequence is TGCGCCAGCAGCTTGGGGGTGGGGAGCTCCTACAATGAGCAGTTCTTC. It specifies CASSLGVGSSYNEQFF. The rearrangement joins TRBV5-1 to TRBJ2-1, with a tentative D call TRBD2 (5 bases). Per germline, CDR1 SGHRS and CDR2 YFSETQ. The V gene lost 0 bases and the J gene lost 0 bases, with 10 bases spanning the gap. The CDR3 spans 16 residues.